This passage covers 3 T cell receptor beta chains from one sample sequenced in a study of CDR3 diversity in severe acne. TCRdb independently ran MiXCR on the PCR reads; one entry per CDR3 protein. The table records more than 80,000 distinct CDR3 sequences, about 49% of them present only once. The sequenced material came from blood. These receptors came from a male donor with severe acne vulgaris.

Remarks on this clonotype: This may be a read error: a much more frequent sequence differs by one nucleotide. The chain carries TRBV7-6 and TRBJ2-2; possible D gene TRBD1, 6 bases. Germline loops: CDR1 SGHVS, CDR2 FNYEAQ. This CDR3 comprises 15 residues. The CDR3 bases are TGTGCCAGCAGCTTAACAGGGAAAAACACCGGGGAGCTGGTTTTT. This translates into CASSLTGKNTGELVF.

On this clonotype: With a much larger clone just one base away, this may be a read error. The chain employs TRBV6-2 or TRBV6-3 and TRBJ2-1; no clear D gene. Germline loops: CDR1 MNHEY, CDR2 SVGEGT. CDR3 length: 15 amino acids. Deletions cut 6 bases from V and 8 bases from J, with 20 bases between. In DNA, the CDR3 is TGTGCCAGCAGCCAGCAGGAGAGCGTGTGGGATGAGCAGTTCTTC. This sequence encodes CASSQQESVWDEQFF.

V usage is TRBV5-6 and J usage is TRBJ2-2, with D tentatively TRBD2 (6 bases). Germline CDR1 SGHDT, CDR2 YYEEEE. This CDR3 spans 15 amino acids. V was cut by 5 bases and J by 7 bases, with 18 bases left in between. CDR3 protein: CASSTPHGRDGELFF. DNA of the CDR3: TGTGCCAGCAGTACCCCTCACGGGAGAGACGGGGAGCTGTTTTTT.